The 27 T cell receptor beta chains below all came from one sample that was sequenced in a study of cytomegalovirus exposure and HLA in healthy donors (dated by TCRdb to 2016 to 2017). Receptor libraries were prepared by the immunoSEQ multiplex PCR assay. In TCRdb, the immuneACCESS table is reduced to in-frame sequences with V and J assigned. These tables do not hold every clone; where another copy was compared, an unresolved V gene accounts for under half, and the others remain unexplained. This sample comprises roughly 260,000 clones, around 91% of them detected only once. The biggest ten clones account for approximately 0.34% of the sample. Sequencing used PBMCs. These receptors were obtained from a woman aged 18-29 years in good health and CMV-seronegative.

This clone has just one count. In nucleotides, the CDR3 is TGTGCCAGCAGCTTACAACGGAGCAATGAGCAGTTCTTC. It is translated as CASSLQRSNEQFF. The chain joins TRBV7-3 to TRBJ2-1; D gene unclear. The CDR3 has 13 amino acids. The V end was cut by 2 bases, the J end by 6 bases, with 8 bases between. From germline, CDR1 is SGHTA and CDR2 FQGTGA.

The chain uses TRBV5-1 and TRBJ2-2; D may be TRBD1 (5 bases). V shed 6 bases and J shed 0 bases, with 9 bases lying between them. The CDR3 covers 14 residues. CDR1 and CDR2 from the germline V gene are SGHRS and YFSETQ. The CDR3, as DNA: TGCGCCAGCATGGCAGGGACGAACACCGGGGAGCTGTTTTTT. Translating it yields CASMAGTNTGELFF.

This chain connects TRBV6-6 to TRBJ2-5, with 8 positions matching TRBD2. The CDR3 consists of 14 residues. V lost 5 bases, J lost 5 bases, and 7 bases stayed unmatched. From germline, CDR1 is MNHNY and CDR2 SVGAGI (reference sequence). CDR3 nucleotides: TGTGCCAGCAGTATACGGGGGGGCGGTGAGACCCAGTACTTC. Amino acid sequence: CASSIRGGGETQYF.

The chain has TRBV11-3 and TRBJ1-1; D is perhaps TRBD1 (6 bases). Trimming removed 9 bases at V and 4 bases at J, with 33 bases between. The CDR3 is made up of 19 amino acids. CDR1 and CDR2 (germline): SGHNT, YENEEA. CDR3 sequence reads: CASPEVPRTASGPVTEAFF. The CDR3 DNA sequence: TGTGCCAGTCCAGAGGTCCCCCGGACAGCCAGTGGGCCAGTCACTGAAGCTTTCTTT.

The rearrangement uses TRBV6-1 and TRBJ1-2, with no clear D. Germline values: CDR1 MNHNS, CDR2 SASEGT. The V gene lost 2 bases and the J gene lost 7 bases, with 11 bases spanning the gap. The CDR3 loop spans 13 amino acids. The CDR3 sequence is CASSELGGLGYTF. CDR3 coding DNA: TGTGCCAGCAGTGAATTGGGAGGGCTTGGCTACACCTTC.

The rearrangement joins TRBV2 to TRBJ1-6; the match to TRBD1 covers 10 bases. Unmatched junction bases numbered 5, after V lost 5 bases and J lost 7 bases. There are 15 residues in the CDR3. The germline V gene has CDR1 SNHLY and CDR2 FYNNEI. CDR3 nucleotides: TGTGCCAGCAGTTACCCGGGACAGGGGAATTCACCCCTCCACTTT. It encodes CASSYPGQGNSPLHF.

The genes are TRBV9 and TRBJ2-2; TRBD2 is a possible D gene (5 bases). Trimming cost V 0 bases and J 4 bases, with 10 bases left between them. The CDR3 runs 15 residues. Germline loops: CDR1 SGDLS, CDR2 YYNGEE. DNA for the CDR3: TGTGCCAGCAGCGTAGTAGCCGCGGGCACCGGGGAGCTGTTTTTT. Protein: CASSVVAAGTGELFF.

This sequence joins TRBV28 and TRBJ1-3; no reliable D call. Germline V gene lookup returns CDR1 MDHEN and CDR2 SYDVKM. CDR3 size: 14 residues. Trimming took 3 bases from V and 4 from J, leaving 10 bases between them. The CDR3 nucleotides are TGTGCCAGCAGTTTTGAGGAGTTGGGAAACACCATATATTTT. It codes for CASSFEELGNTIYF. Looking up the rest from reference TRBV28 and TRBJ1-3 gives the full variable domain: DVKVTQSSRYLVKRTGEKVFLECVQDMDHENMFWYRQDPGLGLRLIYFSYDVKMKEKGDIPEGYSVSREKKERFSLILESASTNQTSMYLCASSFEELGNTIYFGEGSWLTVV.

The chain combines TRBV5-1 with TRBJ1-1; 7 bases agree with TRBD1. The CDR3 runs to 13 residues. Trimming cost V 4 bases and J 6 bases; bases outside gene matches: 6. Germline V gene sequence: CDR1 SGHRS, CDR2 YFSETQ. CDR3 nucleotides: TGCGCCAGCAGCCTTACGACAGGGTCTGAAGCTTTCTTT. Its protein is CASSLTTGSEAFF.

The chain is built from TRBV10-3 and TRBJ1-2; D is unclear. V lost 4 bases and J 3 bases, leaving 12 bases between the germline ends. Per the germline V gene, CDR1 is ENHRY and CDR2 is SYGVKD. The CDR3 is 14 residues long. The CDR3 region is CAISGGVGDYGYTF. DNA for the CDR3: TGTGCCATCAGTGGAGGTGTGGGTGACTATGGCTACACCTTC.

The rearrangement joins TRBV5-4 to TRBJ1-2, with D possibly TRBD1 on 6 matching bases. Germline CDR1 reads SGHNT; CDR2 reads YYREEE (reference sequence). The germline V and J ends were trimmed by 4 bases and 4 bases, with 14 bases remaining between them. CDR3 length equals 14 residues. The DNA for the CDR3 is TGTGCCAGCAGCACGGACAGAGCCGTCTATGGCTACACCTTC. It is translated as CASSTDRAVYGYTF. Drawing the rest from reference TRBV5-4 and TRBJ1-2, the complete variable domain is ETGVTQSPTHLIKTRGQQVTLRCSSQSGHNTVSWYQQALGQGPQFIFQYYREEENGRGNFPPRFSGLQFPNYSSELNVNALELDDSALYLCASSTDRAVYGYTFGSGTRLTVV.

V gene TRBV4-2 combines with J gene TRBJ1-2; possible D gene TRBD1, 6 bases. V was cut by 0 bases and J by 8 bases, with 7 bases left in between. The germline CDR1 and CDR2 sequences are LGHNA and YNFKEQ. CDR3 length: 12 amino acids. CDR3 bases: TGTGCCAGCAGCCAAGACAGGGGCGGCTACACCTTC. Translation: CASSQDRGGYTF.

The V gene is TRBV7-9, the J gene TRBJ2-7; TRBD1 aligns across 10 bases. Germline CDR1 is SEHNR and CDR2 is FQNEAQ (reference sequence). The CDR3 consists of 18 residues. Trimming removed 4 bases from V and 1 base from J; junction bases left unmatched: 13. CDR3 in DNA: TGTGCCAGCAGCTCCCAGTTGGGGGACAGGGGACGGTCCTACGAGCAGTACTTC. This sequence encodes CASSSQLGDRGRSYEQYF.

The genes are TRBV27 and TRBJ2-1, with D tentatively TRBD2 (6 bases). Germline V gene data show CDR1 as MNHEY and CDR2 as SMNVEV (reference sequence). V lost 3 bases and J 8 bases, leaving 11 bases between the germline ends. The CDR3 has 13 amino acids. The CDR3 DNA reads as TGTGCCAGCAGTTTTGGAGGGGACTATGAGCAGTTCTTC. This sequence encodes CASSFGGDYEQFF.

The chain's CDR3 is CASSLSPGGNEQFF. In nucleotides, the CDR3 is TGTGCCAGCAGTTTATCGCCAGGGGGCAATGAGCAGTTCTTC. The chain carries TRBV27 and TRBJ2-1; 7 positions agree with TRBD1. The CDR3 extends over 14 amino acids. V gave up 0 bases and J gave up 6 bases; unmatched junction bases: 2. Germline loops: CDR1 MNHEY, CDR2 SMNVEV (reference sequence).

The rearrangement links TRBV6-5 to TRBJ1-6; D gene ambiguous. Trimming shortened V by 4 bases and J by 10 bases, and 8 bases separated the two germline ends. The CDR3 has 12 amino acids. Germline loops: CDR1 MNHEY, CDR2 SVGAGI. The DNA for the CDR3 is TGTGCCAGCAGTTTCCGTAAATCACCCCTCCACTTT. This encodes CASSFRKSPLHF.

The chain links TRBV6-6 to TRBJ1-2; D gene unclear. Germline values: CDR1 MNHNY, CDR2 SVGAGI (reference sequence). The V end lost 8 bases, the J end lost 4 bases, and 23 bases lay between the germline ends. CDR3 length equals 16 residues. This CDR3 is CASSTASTRSSYGYTF. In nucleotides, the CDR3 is TGTGCCAGCTCCACCGCGTCTACTAGATCTTCCTATGGCTACACCTTC.

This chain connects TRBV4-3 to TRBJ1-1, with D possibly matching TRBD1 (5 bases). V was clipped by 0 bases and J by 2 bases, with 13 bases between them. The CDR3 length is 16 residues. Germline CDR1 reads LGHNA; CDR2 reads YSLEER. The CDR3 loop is CASSQDDRTTNTEAFF. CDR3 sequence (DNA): TGCGCCAGCAGCCAAGATGACAGAACCACCAACACTGAAGCTTTCTTT.

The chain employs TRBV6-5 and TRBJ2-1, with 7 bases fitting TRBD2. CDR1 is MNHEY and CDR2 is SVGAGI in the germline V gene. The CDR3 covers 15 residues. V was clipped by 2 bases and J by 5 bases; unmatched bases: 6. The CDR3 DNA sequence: TGTGCCAGCAGTTACCTCGGGACTATTCACAATGAGCAGTTCTTC. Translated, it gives CASSYLGTIHNEQFF.

CDR3 DNA: TGCGCCAGCAGCTTGGAAACTACCCACTACAATGAGCAGTTCTTC. It codes for CASSLETTHYNEQFF. The V call is TRBV5-1, the J call TRBJ2-1; no firm D call. The CDR3 is made up of 15 amino acids. Deletions cut 0 bases from V and 3 bases from J, with 10 bases between. Per the germline V gene, CDR1 is SGHRS and CDR2 is YFSETQ.

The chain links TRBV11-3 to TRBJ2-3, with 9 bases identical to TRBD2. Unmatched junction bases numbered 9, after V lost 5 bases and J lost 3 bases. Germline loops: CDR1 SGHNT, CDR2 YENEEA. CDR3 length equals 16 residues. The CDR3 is CASSSSGGLPTDTQYF. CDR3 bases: TGTGCCAGCAGCAGTAGCGGGGGCCTCCCTACAGATACGCAGTATTTT.

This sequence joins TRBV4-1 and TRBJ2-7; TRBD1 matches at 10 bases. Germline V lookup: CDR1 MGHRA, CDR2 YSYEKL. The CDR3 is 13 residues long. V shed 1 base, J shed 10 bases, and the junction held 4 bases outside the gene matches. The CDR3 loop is CASSQVGTGVQYV. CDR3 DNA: TGCGCCAGCAGCCAAGTAGGGACAGGGGTTCAGTACGTC.

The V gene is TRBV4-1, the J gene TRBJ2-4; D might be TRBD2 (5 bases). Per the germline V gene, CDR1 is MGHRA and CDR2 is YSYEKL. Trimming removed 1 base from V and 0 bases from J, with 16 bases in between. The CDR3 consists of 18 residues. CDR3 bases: TGCGCCAGCAGCCAAGTTGCGGGCGCCTCACTAGCCAAAAACATTCAGTACTTC. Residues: CASSQVAGASLAKNIQYF.

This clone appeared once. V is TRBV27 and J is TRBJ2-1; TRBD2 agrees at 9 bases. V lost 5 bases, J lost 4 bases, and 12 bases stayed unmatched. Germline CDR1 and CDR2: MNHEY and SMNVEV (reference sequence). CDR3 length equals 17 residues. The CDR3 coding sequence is TGTGCCAGCAGTCCGACGGGAGCGGGGGGACCTTACAATGAGCAGTTCTTC. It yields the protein CASSPTGAGGPYNEQFF.

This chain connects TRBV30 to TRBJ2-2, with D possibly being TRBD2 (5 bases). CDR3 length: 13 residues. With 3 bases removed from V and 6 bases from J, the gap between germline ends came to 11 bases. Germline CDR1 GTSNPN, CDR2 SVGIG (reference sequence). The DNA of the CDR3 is TGTGCCTGGAGGATCGAGGGATCCGGGGAGCTGTTTTTT. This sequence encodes CAWRIEGSGELFF. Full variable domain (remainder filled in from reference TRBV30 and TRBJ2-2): SQTIHQWPATLVQPVGSPLSLECTVEGTSNPNLYWYRQAAGRGLQLLFYSVGIGQISSEVPQNLSASRPQDRQFILSSKKLLLSDSGFYLCAWRIEGSGELFFGEGSRLTVL.

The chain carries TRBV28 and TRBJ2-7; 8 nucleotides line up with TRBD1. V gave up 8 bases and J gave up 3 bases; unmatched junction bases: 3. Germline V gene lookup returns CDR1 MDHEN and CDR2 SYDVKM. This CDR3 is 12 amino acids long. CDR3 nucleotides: TGTGCCAGCGGACAGGGAATCTACGAGCAGTACTTC. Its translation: CASGQGIYEQYF.

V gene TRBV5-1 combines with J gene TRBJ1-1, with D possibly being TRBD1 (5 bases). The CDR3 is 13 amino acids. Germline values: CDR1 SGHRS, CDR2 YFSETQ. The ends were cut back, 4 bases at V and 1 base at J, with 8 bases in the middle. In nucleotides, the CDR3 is TGCGCCAGCAGCACGGACACGAACACTGAAGCTTTCTTT. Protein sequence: CASSTDTNTEAFF.